Below, 3 T cell receptor beta chains from the same sample are listed, as sequenced in a study of T cell responses to AZD1222 COVID-19 vaccine. Clones were sequenced by immunoSEQ multiplex PCR, and TCRdb holds only the in-frame ones, with some missing. The sample lists 90,000 to 150,000 clones, approximately 87% occurring once. The source material was peripheral blood, sampled on day 0 of AZD1222 vaccination. The source of these receptors is an adult in good health.

V usage is TRBV4-3 and J usage is TRBJ2-3, with 9 positions matching TRBD2. The ends lost 3 bases at V and 2 bases at J; junction bases unmatched: 15. This CDR3 region has 19 residues. The germline V gene encodes CDR1 LGHNA and CDR2 YSLEER. CDR3 nucleotides: TGCGCCAGCAGCCACCCCCCGGGGAGCGGGGGGCCGCTCACAGATACGCAGTATTTT. Translated: CASSHPPGSGGPLTDTQYF.

The chain uses TRBV9 and TRBJ1-1; the D is unclear. Per the germline V gene, CDR1 is SGDLS and CDR2 is YYNGEE. The CDR3 runs to 15 residues. V was trimmed by 0 bases and J by 7 bases, leaving 16 bases between them. CDR3 residues: CASSVGSTPMGEAFF. CDR3 DNA: TGTGCCAGCAGCGTAGGGTCGACTCCCATGGGTGAAGCTTTCTTT. Drawing the rest from reference TRBV9 and TRBJ1-1, the complete variable domain is DSGVTQTPKHLITATGQRVTLRCSPRSGDLSVYWYQQSLDQGLQFLIQYYNGEERAKGNILERFSAQQFPDLHSELNLSSLELGDSALYFCASSVGSTPMGEAFFGQGTRLTVV.

This chain links TRBV2 with TRBJ1-1, with a possible D match to TRBD1 (6 bases). Germline V gene data show CDR1 as SNHLY and CDR2 as FYNNEI. This CDR3 is built from 14 residues. Deletions cut 6 bases from V and 7 bases from J, with 18 bases between. CDR3: CASRYRETGIEAFF. The CDR3 coding sequence is TGTGCCAGCAGGTACCGGGAGACAGGAATTGAAGCTTTCTTT. The full variable domain, in which reference TRBV2 and TRBJ1-1 provide the parts outside the CDR3, is EPEVTQTPSHQVTQMGQEVILRCVPISNHLYFYWYRQILGQKVEFLVSFYNNEISEKSEIFDDQFSVERPDGSNFTLKIRSTKLEDSAMYFCASRYRETGIEAFFGQGTRLTVV.